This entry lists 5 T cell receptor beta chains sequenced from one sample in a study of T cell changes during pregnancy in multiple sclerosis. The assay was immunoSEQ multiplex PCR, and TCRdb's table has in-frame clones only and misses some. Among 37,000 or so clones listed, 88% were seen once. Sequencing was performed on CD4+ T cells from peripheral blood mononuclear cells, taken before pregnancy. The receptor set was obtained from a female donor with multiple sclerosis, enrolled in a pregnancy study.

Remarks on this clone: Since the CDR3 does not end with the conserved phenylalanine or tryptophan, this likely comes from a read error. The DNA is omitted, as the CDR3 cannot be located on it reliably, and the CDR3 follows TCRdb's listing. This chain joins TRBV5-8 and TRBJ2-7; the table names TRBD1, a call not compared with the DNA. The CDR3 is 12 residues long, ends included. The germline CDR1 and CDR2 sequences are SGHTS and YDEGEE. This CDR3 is CASSPGWQGGPL.

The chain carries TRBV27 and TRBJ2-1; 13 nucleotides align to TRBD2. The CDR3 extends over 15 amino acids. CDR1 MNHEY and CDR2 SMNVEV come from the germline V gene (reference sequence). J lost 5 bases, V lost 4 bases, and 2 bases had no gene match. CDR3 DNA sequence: TGTGCCAGCAGTTCTGGGACTAGCGGGGACAATGAGCAGTTCTTC. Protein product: CASSSGTSGDNEQFF.

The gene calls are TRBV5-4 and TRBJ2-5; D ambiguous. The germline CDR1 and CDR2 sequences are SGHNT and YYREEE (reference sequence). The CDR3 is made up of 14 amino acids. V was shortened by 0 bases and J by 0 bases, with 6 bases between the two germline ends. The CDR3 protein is CASSLGPNQETQYF. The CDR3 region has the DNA TGTGCCAGCAGCTTGGGTCCCAACCAAGAGACCCAGTACTTC.

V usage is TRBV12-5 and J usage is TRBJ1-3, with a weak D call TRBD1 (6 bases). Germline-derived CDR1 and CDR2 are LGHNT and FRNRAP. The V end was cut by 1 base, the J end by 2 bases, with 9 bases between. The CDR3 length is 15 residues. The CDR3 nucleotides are TGTGCTAGTGGTTTGGCAAACAGGGCTGGAAACACCATATATTTT. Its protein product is CASGLANRAGNTIYF.

CDR3 sequence reads: CASSRRDTSYNEQFF. The CDR3 DNA sequence: TGCGCCAGCAGCCGCCGGGACACCTCCTACAATGAGCAGTTCTTC. The rearrangement links TRBV5-1 to TRBJ2-1; D is possibly TRBD1 (6 bases). This CDR3 contains 15 residues. The V end lost 4 bases, the J end lost 0 bases, and 11 bases lay between the germline ends. Germline-derived CDR1 and CDR2 are SGHRS and YFSETQ.